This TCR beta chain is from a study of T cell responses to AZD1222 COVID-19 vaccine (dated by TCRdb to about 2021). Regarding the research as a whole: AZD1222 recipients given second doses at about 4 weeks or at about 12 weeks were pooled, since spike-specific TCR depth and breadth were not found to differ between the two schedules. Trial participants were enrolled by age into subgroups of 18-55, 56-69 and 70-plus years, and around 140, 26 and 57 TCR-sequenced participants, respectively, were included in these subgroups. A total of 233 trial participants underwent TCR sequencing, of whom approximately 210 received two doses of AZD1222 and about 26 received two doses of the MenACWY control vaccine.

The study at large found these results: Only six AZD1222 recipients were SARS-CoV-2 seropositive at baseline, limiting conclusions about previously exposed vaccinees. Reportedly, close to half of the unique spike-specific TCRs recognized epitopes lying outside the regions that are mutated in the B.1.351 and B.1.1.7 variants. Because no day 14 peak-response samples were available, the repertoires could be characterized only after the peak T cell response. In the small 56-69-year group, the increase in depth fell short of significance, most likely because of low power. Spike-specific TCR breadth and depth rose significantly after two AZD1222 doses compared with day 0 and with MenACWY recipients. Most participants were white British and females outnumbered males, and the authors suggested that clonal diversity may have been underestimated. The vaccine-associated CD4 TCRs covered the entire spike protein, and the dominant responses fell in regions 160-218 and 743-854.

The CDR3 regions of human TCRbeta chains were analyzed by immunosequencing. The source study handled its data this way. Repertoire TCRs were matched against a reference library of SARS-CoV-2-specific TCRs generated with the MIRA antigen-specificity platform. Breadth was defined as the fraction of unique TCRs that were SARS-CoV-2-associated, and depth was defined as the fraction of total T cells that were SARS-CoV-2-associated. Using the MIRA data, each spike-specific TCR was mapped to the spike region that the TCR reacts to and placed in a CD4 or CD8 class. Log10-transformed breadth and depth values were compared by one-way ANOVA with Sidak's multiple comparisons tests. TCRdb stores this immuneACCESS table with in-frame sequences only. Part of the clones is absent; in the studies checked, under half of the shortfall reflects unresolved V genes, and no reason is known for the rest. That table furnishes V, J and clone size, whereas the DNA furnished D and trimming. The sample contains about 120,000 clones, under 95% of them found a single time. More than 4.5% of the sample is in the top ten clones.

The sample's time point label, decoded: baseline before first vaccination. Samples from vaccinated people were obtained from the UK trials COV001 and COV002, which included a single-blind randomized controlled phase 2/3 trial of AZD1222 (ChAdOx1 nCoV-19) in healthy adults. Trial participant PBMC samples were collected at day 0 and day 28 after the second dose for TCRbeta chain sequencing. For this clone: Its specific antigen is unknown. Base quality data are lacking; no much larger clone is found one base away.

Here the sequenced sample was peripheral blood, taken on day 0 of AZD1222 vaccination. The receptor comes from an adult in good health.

In nucleotide form, the sequence is TGTGCCAGCAGTGAAGCGCCAACAGGCAATCAGCCCCAGCATTTT. This is translated as CASSEAPTGNQPQHF. The rearranged chain carries TRBV2 and TRBJ1-5, with the D gene not confidently named. V and J are truncated by 0 bases and 2 bases respectively, leaving an intervening sequence of 8 bases. Including cysteine and phenylalanine, the CDR3 has 15 amino acids. Only the CDR3 portion is preserved as DNA: 45 bases, with reading frame beginning at the first base. In the germline V gene, CDR1 corresponds to SNHLY and CDR2 to FYNNEI.